Listed below are T cell receptor beta chains from one sample, sequenced in a study of T cells in Graves' hyperthyroidism and ophthalmopathy. Each CDR3 protein gets one entry after TCRdb re-called the multiplex PCR reads with MiXCR. Of hundreds of thousands of distinct CDR3 sequences in the sample, approximately 15% are singletons; the top ten hold around 13%. Sequencing was done on a sample of blood. All receptors come from a woman aged 45 to 65 with Graves' ophthalmopathy. Both conserved end residues are part of each CDR3. D genes are given only for firm matches. Not all rows give a size; the values are once, few, many and, for expanded clones, a class.

clone size: few; D gene: TRBD2; V gene: TRBV24-1; J gene: TRBJ2-7; CDR3 protein: CATSEAGTSENEQYF; CDR3 DNA: TGTGCCACCAGTGAGGCCGGGACTAGCGAAAACGAGCAGTACTTC
clone size: many; D gene: TRBD1; V gene: TRBV2; J gene: TRBJ2-3; CDR3 protein: CASSNRGSADTQYF; CDR3 DNA: TGTGCCAGCAGTAACAGGGGTTCTGCGGATACGCAGTATTTT
clone size: many; D gene: TRBD1; V gene: TRBV5-6; J gene: TRBJ1-5; CDR3 protein: CASSPLGQGQPQHF; CDR3 DNA: TGTGCCAGCAGCCCCTTGGGACAGGGGCAGCCCCAGCATTTT
clone size: .; D gene: .; V gene: TRBV7-2; J gene: TRBJ2-7; CDR3 protein: CAIEGITSYEQYF; CDR3 DNA: TGTGCCATCGAGGGAATTACCTCCTACGAGCAGTACTTC
clone size: few; D gene: .; V gene: TRBV30; J gene: TRBJ2-5; CDR3 protein: CAWNRGGREGETQYF; CDR3 DNA: TGTGCCTGGAACCGAGGGGGCAGGGAGGGCGAGACCCAGTACTTC
clone size: many; D gene: .; V gene: TRBV11-2; J gene: TRBJ2-2; CDR3 protein: CASSEPVGELFF; CDR3 DNA: TGTGCCAGCAGCGAACCTGTCGGGGAGCTGTTTTTT
clone size: many; D gene: .; V gene: TRBV30; J gene: TRBJ2-4; CDR3 protein: CAWSGLIQDIQYF; CDR3 DNA: TGTGCCTGGAGTGGACTAATCCAGGACATTCAGTACTTC
clone size: many; D gene: .; V gene: TRBV28; J gene: TRBJ2-7; CDR3 protein: CASSLGQVGYEQYF; CDR3 DNA: TGTGCCAGCAGTTTGGGTCAGGTTGGCTACGAGCAGTACTTC
clone size: .; D gene: TRBD1; V gene: TRBV11-3; J gene: TRBJ1-6; CDR3 protein: CASSLGGPRDRHYNSPLHF; CDR3 DNA: TGTGCCAGCAGCTTAGGCGGTCCACGGGACAGACACTATAATTCACCCCTCCACTTT
clone size: many; D gene: TRBD2; V gene: TRBV29-1; J gene: TRBJ2-2; CDR3 protein: CSARGLAGTNTGELFF; CDR3 DNA: TGCAGCGCCCGGGGACTAGCGGGAACGAACACCGGGGAGCTGTTTTTT
clone size: .; D gene: .; V gene: TRBV4-1; J gene: TRBJ2-1; CDR3 protein: CASSQLGSSYNEQFF; CDR3 DNA: TGCGCCAGCAGCCAACTCGGTTCCTCCTACAATGAGCAGTTCTTC
clone size: many; D gene: TRBD1; V gene: TRBV2; J gene: TRBJ2-7; CDR3 protein: CASRTGTGDYEQYF; CDR3 DNA: TGTGCCAGCAGGACTGGGACAGGAGACTACGAGCAGTACTTC
clone size: .; D gene: .; V gene: TRBV4-1; J gene: TRBJ1-5; CDR3 protein: CASSQEPFNSNQPQHF; CDR3 DNA: TGCGCCAGCAGCCAAGAACCGTTTAACTCCAATCAGCCCCAGCATTTT
clone size: few; D gene: .; V gene: TRBV27; J gene: TRBJ2-3; CDR3 protein: CASRSNTDTQYF; CDR3 DNA: TGTGCCAGCAGATCCAACACAGATACGCAGTATTTT
clone size: many; D gene: .; V gene: TRBV5-1; J gene: TRBJ2-3; CDR3 protein: CASTREGRTDTQYF; CDR3 DNA: TGCGCCAGCACCCGAGAGGGACGGACAGATACGCAGTATTTT
clone size: many; D gene: TRBD2; V gene: TRBV5-1; J gene: TRBJ2-7; CDR3 protein: CASSDRTSGTYEQYF; CDR3 DNA: TGCGCCAGCAGCGACCGGACTAGCGGGACCTACGAGCAGTACTTC
clone size: few; D gene: .; V gene: TRBV4-2; J gene: TRBJ1-6; CDR3 protein: CASSQDTSLWGGENSPLHF; CDR3 DNA: TGTGCCAGCAGCCAAGATACAAGCTTATGGGGGGGGGAAAATTCACCCCTCCACTTT
clone size: few; D gene: TRBD1; V gene: TRBV15; J gene: TRBJ2-3; CDR3 protein: CATSRGQGGVDTQYF; CDR3 DNA: TGTGCCACCAGTAGGGGACAGGGGGGAGTGGATACGCAGTATTTT
clone size: few; D gene: .; V gene: TRBV9; J gene: TRBJ2-1; CDR3 protein: CASSVSSFPNEQFF; CDR3 DNA: TGTGCCAGCAGCGTCAGTAGTTTCCCCAATGAGCAGTTCTTC
clone size: many; D gene: TRBD2; V gene: TRBV7-8; J gene: TRBJ2-7; CDR3 protein: CASSLSGGSGSIGPTGEQYF; CDR3 DNA: TGTGCCAGCAGCTTAAGTGGTGGTAGCGGGAGTATTGGCCCCACTGGCGAGCAGTACTTC
clone size: many; D gene: .; V gene: TRBV20-1; J gene: TRBJ1-2; CDR3 protein: CSAPSGGGGYTF; CDR3 DNA: TGCAGTGCCCCCTCGGGCGGGGGTGGCTACACCTTC
clone size: .; D gene: .; V gene: TRBV29-1; J gene: TRBJ1-6; CDR3 protein: CSVEEEGGSPLHF; CDR3 DNA: TGCAGCGTTGAAGAGGAGGGCGGCTCACCCCTCCACTTT
clone size: many; D gene: TRBD2; V gene: TRBV9; J gene: TRBJ2-2; CDR3 protein: CASSRTSGSNTGELFF; CDR3 DNA: TGTGCCAGCAGCCGGACTAGCGGTTCGAACACCGGGGAGCTGTTTTTT
clone size: .; D gene: TRBD1; V gene: TRBV7-9; J gene: TRBJ1-5; CDR3 protein: CASSPGDRGFGNQPQHF; CDR3 DNA: TGTGCCAGCAGCCCGGGGGACAGGGGGTTCGGCAATCAGCCCCAGCATTTT
clone size: many; D gene: .; V gene: TRBV20-1; J gene: TRBJ2-4; CDR3 protein: CSARDLGQSQNIQYF; CDR3 DNA: TGCAGTGCTAGAGATCTCGGACAGAGCCAAAACATTCAGTACTTC
clone size: few; D gene: TRBD1; V gene: TRBV5-1; J gene: TRBJ1-1; CDR3 protein: CASRTGPNTEAFF; CDR3 DNA: TGCGCCAGCAGGACAGGGCCGAACACTGAAGCTTTCTTT
clone size: many; D gene: .; V gene: TRBV6-1; J gene: TRBJ2-3; CDR3 protein: CASSSTSPRMLNTDTQYF; CDR3 DNA: TGTGCCAGCAGTTCTACATCCCCACGGATGCTGAACACAGATACGCAGTATTTT
clone size: few; D gene: .; V gene: TRBV20-1; J gene: TRBJ2-4; CDR3 protein: CSAPRPGVGKNIQYF; CDR3 DNA: TGCAGTGCCCCCCGCCCAGGGGTTGGCAAAAACATTCAGTACTTC
clone size: many; D gene: .; V gene: TRBV7-2; J gene: TRBJ2-4; CDR3 protein: CASSLGAALAKNIQYF; CDR3 DNA: TGTGCCAGCAGCCTAGGGGCGGCCCTAGCCAAAAACATTCAGTACTTC
clone size: few; D gene: .; V gene: TRBV24-1; J gene: TRBJ2-3; CDR3 protein: CATSDFRRSSDTQYF; CDR3 DNA: TGTGCCACCAGTGATTTTAGGAGGAGCTCAGATACGCAGTATTTT
clone size: .; D gene: TRBD2; V gene: TRBV9; J gene: TRBJ2-7; CDR3 protein: CASSVLAGGIHEQYF; CDR3 DNA: TGTGCCAGCAGCGTTCTAGCGGGAGGGATCCACGAGCAGTACTTC
clone size: .; D gene: .; V gene: TRBV10-3; J gene: TRBJ1-2; CDR3 protein: CAISEFLESYTF; CDR3 DNA: TGTGCCATCAGTGAGTTTCTGGAAAGCTACACCTTC
clone size: many; D gene: .; V gene: TRBV7-2; J gene: TRBJ1-6; CDR3 protein: CASSPRGTYANSPLHF; CDR3 DNA: TGTGCCAGCAGTCCTCGCGGTACATATGCTAATTCACCCCTCCACTTT
clone size: .; D gene: .; V gene: TRBV15; J gene: TRBJ1-2; CDR3 protein: CATSRTGWGYTF; CDR3 DNA: TGTGCCACCAGCAGGACAGGATGGGGCTACACCTTC
clone size: many; D gene: .; V gene: TRBV6-2/TRBV6-3; J gene: TRBJ2-1; CDR3 protein: CASTQDGRSYNEQFF; CDR3 DNA: TGTGCCAGCACCCAGGACGGACGCTCCTACAATGAGCAGTTCTTC
clone size: many; D gene: .; V gene: TRBV28; J gene: TRBJ1-5; CDR3 protein: CASSSPKPQHF; CDR3 DNA: TGTGCCAGCAGTTCCCCGAAGCCCCAGCATTTT
clone size: many; D gene: .; V gene: TRBV7-9; J gene: TRBJ2-3; CDR3 protein: CASSSREANTDTQYF; CDR3 DNA: TGTGCCAGCAGCTCCCGAGAGGCGAACACAGATACGCAGTATTTT
clone size: many; D gene: .; V gene: TRBV5-1; J gene: TRBJ2-3; CDR3 protein: CASSQNRVTSTDTQYF; CDR3 DNA: TGCGCCAGCAGCCAGAACAGGGTTACTAGCACAGATACGCAGTATTTT
clone size: .; D gene: TRBD2; V gene: TRBV11-2; J gene: TRBJ2-1; CDR3 protein: CASSPGLAIEPDNEQFF; CDR3 DNA: TGTGCCAGCAGCCCGGGACTAGCGATCGAACCCGACAATGAGCAGTTCTTC
clone size: many; D gene: TRBD2; V gene: TRBV2; J gene: TRBJ2-7; CDR3 protein: CASSEGLAEQYF; CDR3 DNA: TGTGCCAGCAGTGAGGGACTAGCTGAGCAGTACTTC
clone size: many; D gene: .; V gene: TRBV27; J gene: TRBJ1-5; CDR3 protein: CASSSHDGSNQPQHF; CDR3 DNA: TGTGCCAGCAGCTCCCACGACGGTAGCAATCAGCCCCAGCATTTT
clone size: .; D gene: .; V gene: TRBV25-1; J gene: TRBJ1-1; CDR3 protein: CASSVGAQTEAFF; CDR3 DNA: TGTGCCAGCAGTGTTGGGGCTCAAACTGAAGCTTTCTTT
clone size: many; D gene: .; V gene: TRBV9; J gene: TRBJ2-1; CDR3 protein: CASSLTHGRYNEQFF; CDR3 DNA: TGTGCCAGCAGCCTGACCCACGGACGGTACAATGAGCAGTTCTTC
clone size: .; D gene: .; V gene: TRBV4-1; J gene: TRBJ2-1; CDR3 protein: CASSNLAKGDNEQFF; CDR3 DNA: TGCGCCAGCAGCAATCTAGCGAAAGGTGACAATGAGCAGTTCTTC
clone size: many; D gene: .; V gene: TRBV15; J gene: TRBJ2-7; CDR3 protein: CATSPRRDTVGEQYF; CDR3 DNA: TGTGCCACCAGCCCGCGAAGAGATACAGTGGGTGAGCAGTACTTC
clone size: .; D gene: .; V gene: TRBV5-1; J gene: TRBJ2-5; CDR3 protein: CASSLGFRGPETQYF; CDR3 DNA: TGCGCCAGCAGCCTTGGATTCAGAGGGCCAGAGACCCAGTACTTC